This T cell receptor beta chain was profiled in a study of CD8+ T cells in alopecia areata. V lost 6 bases to trimming and J lost 5 bases, with 10 bases between them. Germline V gene lookup returns CDR1 ENHRY and CDR2 SYGVKD. The CDR3 contains 12 residues. Treatment of the sample: oral pan-JAK inhibitor, 5-10 mg twice daily. The authors extracted RNA and reverse transcribed it into cDNA as the sequencing template. Some clones are missing from TCRdb's copy, which holds only in-frame ones; the method was immunoSEQ multiplex PCR. In the table there are 150,000 to 250,000 clones, about three fifths of which are singletons.

This TCR derives from a human donor with alopecia areata. This chain connects TRBV10-3 to TRBJ1-1, with D possibly matching TRBD1 (6 bases). The sample consisted of CD4+ T cells sorted from blood, taken at week 4, from a patient treated with tofacitinib. The CDR3 nucleotides read TGTGCCATCAGCCTACAGGGAACTGAAGCTTTCTTT. Encoded protein: CAISLQGTEAFF.